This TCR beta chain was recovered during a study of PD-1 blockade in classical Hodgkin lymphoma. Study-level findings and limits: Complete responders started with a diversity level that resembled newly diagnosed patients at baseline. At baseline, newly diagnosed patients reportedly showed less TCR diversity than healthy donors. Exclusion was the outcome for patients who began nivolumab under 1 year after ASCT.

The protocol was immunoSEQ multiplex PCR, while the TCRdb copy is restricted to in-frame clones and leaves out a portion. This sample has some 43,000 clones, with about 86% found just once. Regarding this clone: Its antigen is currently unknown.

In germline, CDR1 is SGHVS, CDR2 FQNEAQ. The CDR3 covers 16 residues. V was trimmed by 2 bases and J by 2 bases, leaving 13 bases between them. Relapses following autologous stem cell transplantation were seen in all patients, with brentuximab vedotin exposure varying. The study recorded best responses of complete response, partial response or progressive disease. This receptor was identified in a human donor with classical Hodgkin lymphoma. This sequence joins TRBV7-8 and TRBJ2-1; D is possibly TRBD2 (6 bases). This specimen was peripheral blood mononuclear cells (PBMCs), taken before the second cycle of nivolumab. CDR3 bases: TGTGCCAGCAGCTTACACAGGTTAGCGGCCTACAATGAGCAGTTCTTC. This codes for CASSLHRLAAYNEQFF.